Described below is a single T cell receptor (beta chain) sequence and its context. Its antigen is not identified. CDR3 length: 13 amino acids. Per germline, CDR1 GTSNPN and CDR2 SVGIG (reference sequence). V dropped 5 bases and J dropped 9 bases, with 17 bases sitting between them. This sample is drawn from a study of T cell responses to AZD1222 COVID-19 vaccine. The wider study: Second-dose recipients at about 4 or about 12 weeks were treated as one pooled group.

TCRdb's copy holds only in-frame clones and misses some; the assay was immunoSEQ multiplex PCR. The sample records 95,000 to 150,000 clones, roughly nine tenths being singletons. Overall study findings and caveats: The repertoires were collected only after the peak T cell response. Two doses of AZD1222 preceded a rise in Spike-specific TCR breadth and depth. Reports say nearly half of spike-specific TCRs go after unmutated variant regions.

This chain joins TRBV30 and TRBJ2-1; maybe TRBD1 (6 bases). This clonotype originated in an adult in good health. The sample here was peripheral blood, taken on day 0 of AZD1222 vaccination. The CDR3 DNA sequence: TGTGCCTGGTCCAGGGACACCCAGGGTGAGCAGTTCTTC. Amino acids: CAWSRDTQGEQFF. The whole variable domain, remainder taken from reference TRBV30 and TRBJ2-1, is SQTIHQWPATLVQPVGSPLSLECTVEGTSNPNLYWYRQAAGRGLQLLFYSVGIGQISSEVPQNLSASRPQDRQFILSSKKLLLSDSGFYLCAWSRDTQGEQFFGPGTRLTVL.